Sequencing of this TCR beta chain was carried out in a study of blood T cells in healthy people across ages. With respect to this clonotype: Its antigen is unidentified.

Trimming pared 1 base from V and 11 bases from J, leaving 23 bases between. CDR1 SGHTA and CDR2 FQGNSA come from the germline V gene. The CDR3 extends over 16 amino acids. Study observations and caveats: Roughly linearly, TCR beta diversity per million T cells fell as age increased.

A second PCR, run for roughly 7 to 12 cycles, used a sample-barcoded 5' primer plus a J-beta primer mix. Tagging of each cDNA molecule was performed by a template-switch adaptor with 12 random nucleotides. TCRdb recomputed calls from the 5' RACE reads with MiXCR, one row per CDR3 protein. The sample yields 1.8 million or so distinct CDR3 sequences, roughly two fifths seen once. The chain joins TRBV7-2 to TRBJ2-5; D uncertain. The clonotype comes from a human donor in good health. The specimen sequenced was blood. For the CDR3, the DNA is TGTGCCAGCAGCTTAGTTTCGGGCTTCCCAGACAATGAGCAGTACTTC. Protein sequence: CASSLVSGFPDNEQYF.